Below, 14 T cell receptor beta chains from the same sample are listed, as sequenced in a study of cytomegalovirus exposure and HLA in healthy donors. The PCR had 60 Vbeta and 13 Jbeta primers. Using immunoSEQ multiplex PCR, the repertoire was profiled, and TCRdb retains in-frame clones only, with some absent. The table shows under 250,000 clones, with roughly 78% occurring only once. Sequencing was carried out using PBMCs. Receptors were obtained from a woman in her thirties in good health and CMV-seropositive.

This clone turned up a few times. This chain connects TRBV27 to TRBJ2-1; 9 nucleotides match TRBD2. V dropped 8 bases and J dropped 6; count of bases not matched to a gene: 11. CDR1 MNHEY and CDR2 SMNVEV come from the germline V gene (reference sequence). CDR3 length: 15 amino acids. CDR3 nucleotides: TGTGCCAGCCGGGCGGAAGCGGGAGGTCTCAATGAGCAGTTCTTC. It translates to CASRAEAGGLNEQFF.

V is TRBV15 and J is TRBJ2-2; TRBD2 is a possible D gene (6 bases). CDR1 LNHNV and CDR2 YYDKDF come from the germline V gene (reference sequence). The CDR3 is 17 residues long. The V end was cut by 0 bases, the J end by 5 bases, with 16 bases between. For the CDR3, the DNA is TGTGCCACCAGCAGAGATCCTGGGTACGGGAGTACCGGGGAGCTGTTTTTT. This translates into CATSRDPGYGSTGELFF.

Of note for this clone: This specimen includes other DNA sequences encoding the same CDR3. The rearrangement joins TRBV11-2 to TRBJ2-7, with D tentatively TRBD1 (5 bases). The CDR3 totals 12 residues. Trimming stripped 5 bases from V and 4 bases from J, with 9 bases between. Germline V gene lookup returns CDR1 SGHAT and CDR2 FQNNGV. Here the CDR3 reads CASSLGAYEQYF. CDR3 in DNA: TGTGCCAGCAGCCTTGGGGCATACGAGCAGTACTTC.

CDR3 sequence (DNA): TGTGCCAGCAGTGAGTCAGGGCAGAGCTACACTGAAGCTTTCTTT. It encodes CASSESGQSYTEAFF. The chain joins TRBV2 to TRBJ1-1; weak D call: TRBD1 (5 bases). The CDR3 is made up of 15 amino acids. Deletions cut 3 bases from V and 3 bases from J, with 14 bases between. Per the germline V gene, CDR1 is SNHLY and CDR2 is FYNNEI.

This clone has a handful of counts. This chain connects TRBV5-1 to TRBJ2-7, with TRBD1 matching 8 bases. The V segment lost 0 bases and the J segment 5 bases; nucleotides outside the gene matches: 7. Germline V gene data show CDR1 as SGHRS and CDR2 as YFSETQ. The CDR3 loop spans 15 amino acids. CDR3: CASSLETGVGHEQYF. The CDR3 DNA reads TGCGCCAGCAGCTTGGAGACAGGGGTCGGACACGAGCAGTACTTC.

For the CDR3, the DNA is TGCGCCAGCAGTAATCTCGGCGGCAGCAAAGAGACCCAGTACTTC. This encodes CASSNLGGSKETQYF. The rearrangement links TRBV5-1 to TRBJ2-5; no firm D call. V shed 5 bases and J shed 3 bases, with 17 bases lying between them. Germline assignment: CDR1 SGHRS and CDR2 YFSETQ. The CDR3 contains 15 residues.

CDR3 nucleotide sequence: TGTGCCAGCAGCTTAGGAGGCAGGGGCAATCAGCCCCAGCATTTT. This sequence encodes CASSLGGRGNQPQHF. The chain links TRBV7-9 to TRBJ1-5; perhaps TRBD1 as D (5 bases). Trimming stripped 1 base from V and 2 bases from J, with 9 bases between. This CDR3 spans 15 amino acids. Per the germline V gene, CDR1 is SEHNR and CDR2 is FQNEAQ (reference sequence).

CDR3 residues: CAISSGTGSYEQYF. CDR3 DNA: TGTGCCATCAGCTCCGGGACAGGCTCCTACGAGCAGTACTTC. The rearrangement links TRBV10-3 to TRBJ2-7; 8 positions match TRBD1. V was clipped by 6 bases and J by 0 bases; unmatched bases: 4. Germline-derived CDR1 and CDR2 are ENHRY and SYGVKD. The length of the CDR3 is 14 residues.

In this sample, this clone turned up once. The V gene is TRBV28, the J gene TRBJ1-2; 8 bases are a match to TRBD1. This CDR3 has 15 residues. V shed 4 bases, J shed 0 bases, and the junction held 4 bases outside the gene matches. From germline, CDR1 is MDHEN and CDR2 SYDVKM. The CDR3 nucleotides are TGTGCCAGCAGTTCCTCGACAGGGGCTAACTATGGCTACACCTTC. It specifies CASSSSTGANYGYTF.

This clone has just one count. The chain has TRBV7-2 and TRBJ1-2; D might be TRBD1 (6 bases). Trimming removed 8 bases at V and 4 bases at J, with 17 bases between. The germline V gene encodes CDR1 SGHTA and CDR2 FQGNSA. This CDR3 is 14 amino acids long. The CDR3 protein is CASRWGGRSYGYTF. CDR3 nucleotides: TGTGCCAGCCGCTGGGGGGGGCGCAGCTATGGCTACACCTTC.

This chain uses TRBV27 with TRBJ2-5; the match to TRBD1 covers 10 bases. Trimming took 4 bases from V and 5 from J; bases not matched to a gene: 7. Germline CDR1 MNHEY, CDR2 SMNVEV (reference sequence). The CDR3 extends over 15 amino acids. CDR3 amino acids: CASSSRTGGWETQYF. CDR3 bases: TGTGCCAGCAGTTCTCGGACAGGGGGATGGGAGACCCAGTACTTC.

The gene calls are TRBV9 and TRBJ2-5; no definite D call. This CDR3 has 11 residues. V gave up 9 bases and J gave up 5 bases, with 11 bases separating them. Germline values: CDR1 SGDLS, CDR2 YYNGEE. This chain's CDR3 is CAIHTRETQYF. The DNA of the CDR3 is TGTGCCATCCATACCAGGGAGACCCAGTACTTC. Full variable domain (remainder filled in from reference TRBV9 and TRBJ2-5): DSGVTQTPKHLITATGQRVTLRCSPRSGDLSVYWYQQSLDQGLQFLIQYYNGEERAKGNILERFSAQQFPDLHSELNLSSLELGDSALYFCAIHTRETQYFGPGTRLLVL.

This clone was counted between two and nine times. The V call is TRBV7-2, the J call TRBJ2-7; D is perhaps TRBD2 (5 bases). V was trimmed by 5 bases and J by 6 bases, leaving 26 bases between them. From germline, CDR1 is SGHTA and CDR2 FQGNSA. This CDR3 region has 17 residues. In DNA, the CDR3 is TGTGCCAGCAGCCCTTCTACTAGTATTTATGGCGCGGCCGAGCAGTACTTC. Translated: CASSPSTSIYGAAEQYF.

The genes are TRBV2 and TRBJ2-7; possible D gene TRBD1, 5 bases. Trimming removed 8 bases at V and 4 bases at J, with 21 bases between. Germline V gene lookup returns CDR1 SNHLY and CDR2 FYNNEI. This CDR3 is 15 amino acids long. CDR3 in amino acids: CASGGREATGYEQYF. The CDR3, as DNA: TGTGCCAGCGGTGGCAGGGAAGCTACCGGTTACGAGCAGTACTTC. The whole variable domain, remainder taken from reference TRBV2 and TRBJ2-7, is EPEVTQTPSHQVTQMGQEVILRCVPISNHLYFYWYRQILGQKVEFLVSFYNNEISEKSEIFDDQFSVERPDGSNFTLKIRSTKLEDSAMYFCASGGREATGYEQYFGPGTRLTVT.